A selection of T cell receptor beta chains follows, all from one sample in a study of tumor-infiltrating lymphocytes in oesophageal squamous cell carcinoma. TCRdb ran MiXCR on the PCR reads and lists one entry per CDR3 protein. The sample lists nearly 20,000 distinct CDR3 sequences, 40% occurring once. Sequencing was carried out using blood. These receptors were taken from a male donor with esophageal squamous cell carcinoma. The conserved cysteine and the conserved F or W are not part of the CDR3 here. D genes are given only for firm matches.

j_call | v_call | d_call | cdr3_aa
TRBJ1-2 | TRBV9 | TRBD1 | ASSRDRLLYGYT
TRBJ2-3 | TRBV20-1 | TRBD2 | SAERGLAGAGTDTQY
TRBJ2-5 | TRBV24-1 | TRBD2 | ASSLSGGTLAAQY
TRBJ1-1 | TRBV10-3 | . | AISVTGKRNTEAF
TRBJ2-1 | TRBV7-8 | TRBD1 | ASSLGWGQGYNEQF
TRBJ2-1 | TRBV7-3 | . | ASSLRETPYNEQF
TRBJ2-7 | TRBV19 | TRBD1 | ASSPLRDSYNEQY
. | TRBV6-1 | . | ASRDLDGKNIQY
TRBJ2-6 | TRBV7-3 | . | ASSPQGFSGANVLT
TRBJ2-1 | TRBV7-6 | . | ASSPIYAGGRNEQF
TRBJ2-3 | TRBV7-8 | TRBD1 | ASAYLDREPSDTQY
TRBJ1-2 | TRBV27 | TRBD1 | ASSLDRAGGYYGYT
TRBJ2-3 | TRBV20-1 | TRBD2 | SARLAGGEGTDTQY
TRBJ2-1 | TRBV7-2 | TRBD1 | ASSLKTGYNEQF
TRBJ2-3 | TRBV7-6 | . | ASSPSALALIPQSPF
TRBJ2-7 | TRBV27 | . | ASSSGTKKYEQY
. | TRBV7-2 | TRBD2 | ASSYLAGGQRSSYNEQY
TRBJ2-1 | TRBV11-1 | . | ASSFYRNEQF
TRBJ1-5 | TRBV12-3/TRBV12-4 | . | ASSLTLNGGNQPQH
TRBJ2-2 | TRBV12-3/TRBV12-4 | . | ASSLHGGNTGELF
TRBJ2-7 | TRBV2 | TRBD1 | ASSGDRGYEQY
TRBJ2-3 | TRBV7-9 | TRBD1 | ASKDRNTDTQY
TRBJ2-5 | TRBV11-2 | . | ASSLGNLEQY
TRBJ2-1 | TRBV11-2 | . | ASRSMGRTSNTGELY
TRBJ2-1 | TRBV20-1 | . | SARMADRYEQF
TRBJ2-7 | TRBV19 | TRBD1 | ASSAGGYEQY